A selection of T cell receptor beta chains follows, all from one sample in a study of blood T cell repertoires in COVID-19. Generated by immunoSEQ multiplex PCR, the TCRdb table keeps only in-frame clones and is missing some. The repertoire includes hundreds of thousands of clones, approximately 91% of them detected once, and 2.1% sits in the top ten. What was sequenced was peripheral blood. These receptor sequences come from a woman aged 40 to 50 who had recovered from COVID-19. Each CDR3 is given with its conserved first and last residue. D genes are given only for firm matches. Only some rows state a clone size, as once, few, many or a class for expanded clones.

TRBV2	-	TRBD2	TRBJ2-1	CASARSGLGYNEQFF	TGTGCCAGCGCAAGATCGGGACTAGGCTACAATGAGCAGTTCTTC
TRBV6-2/TRBV6-3	-	-	TRBJ2-1	CASSYPRGAPSNEQFF	TGTGCCAGCAGTTACCCACGGGGGGCCCCCTCCAATGAGCAGTTCTTC
TRBV7-9	-	TRBD2	TRBJ2-4	CASSFAGEGNQNIQYF	TGTGCCAGCAGCTTCGCGGGGGAGGGGAATCAAAACATTCAGTACTTC
TRBV9	-	-	TRBJ1-3	CASSPRGNTIYF	TGTGCCAGCAGCCCACGGGGTAACACCATATATTTT
TRBV7-2	-	TRBD1	TRBJ1-5	CASSPRGGTGNQPQHF	TGTGCCAGCAGCCCACGTGGTGGGACAGGGAATCAGCCCCAGCATTTT
TRBV6-1	-	TRBD2	TRBJ2-1	CASSENGGGPDEQFF	TGTGCCAGCAGTGAAAACGGGGGGGGGCCCGATGAGCAGTTCTTC
TRBV5-5	-	TRBD2	TRBJ2-1	CASSLGLAGGKLYNEQFF	TGTGCCAGCAGCTTGGGACTAGCGGGGGGCAAACTCTACAATGAGCAGTTCTTC
TRBV28	-	-	TRBJ2-7	CASRTTGNEQYF	TGTGCCAGCAGGACCACAGGGAACGAGCAGTACTTC
TRBV2	once	-	TRBJ1-5	CASRRVGQPQHF	TGTGCCAGCAGGAGGGTGGGTCAGCCCCAGCATTTT
TRBV7-3	few	-	TRBJ2-5	CASTIALHIEGLTETQYF	TGTGCCAGCACCATAGCCTTGCACATTGAGGGCCTGACGGAGACCCAGTACTTC
TRBV10-3	-	-	TRBJ2-3	CATKSGADTQYF	TGTGCCACAAAGTCCGGGGCAGATACGCAGTATTTT
TRBV29-1	-	-	TRBJ2-5	CSVSLTLGETQYF	TGCAGCGTTTCACTTACTCTAGGAGAGACCCAGTACTTC
TRBV14	-	-	TRBJ2-3	CASSLLGSGTDTQYF	TGTGCCAGCAGTTTACTAGGGTCGGGCACAGATACGCAGTATTTT
TRBV6-2/TRBV6-3	-	-	TRBJ2-7	CASSYRYEQYF	TGTGCCAGCAGTTACCGCTACGAGCAGTACTTC
TRBV5-3	-	TRBD1	TRBJ1-2	CARSHPGQGFFYTF	TGTGCCAGAAGCCATCCGGGACAGGGGTTTTTCTACACCTTC
TRBV7-9	many	-	TRBJ2-6	CASRDTYSGANVLTF	TGTGCCAGCCGGGACACTTACTCTGGGGCCAACGTCCTGACTTTC
TRBV4-2	-	-	TRBJ2-2	CASSQASSDTGELFF	TGTGCCAGCAGCCAAGCTAGCAGCGACACCGGGGAGCTGTTTTTT
TRBV30	-	-	TRBJ2-7	CAWAPRGYEQYF	TGTGCCTGGGCCCCCCGGGGGTACGAGCAGTACTTC
TRBV19	-	-	TRBJ1-2	CASKALPLGVADYGYTF	TGTGCCAGCAAGGCCCTTCCCCTCGGGGTAGCGGACTATGGCTACACCTTC
TRBV5-1	-	TRBD1	TRBJ2-1	CASSLTGTGAQTFF	TGCGCCAGCAGCCTGACCGGGACAGGGGCGCAGACGTTCTTC
TRBV4-3	-	-	TRBJ2-7	CASSQDRAYEQYF	TGCGCCAGCAGCCAAGACAGGGCGTACGAGCAGTACTTC
TRBV27	-	TRBD1	TRBJ2-3	CASSSPGQGADTQYF	TGTGCCAGCAGTTCTCCGGGACAGGGGGCTGATACGCAGTATTTT
TRBV11-3	-	-	TRBJ2-2	CASSWSAGQTGTGELFF	TGTGCCAGCAGCTGGAGTGCGGGCCAGACCGGGACCGGGGAGCTGTTTTTT
TRBV7-2	-	TRBD1	TRBJ1-2	CASSPITGDGYTF	TGTGCCAGCAGCCCTATCACAGGGGACGGCTACACCTTC
TRBV19	-	-	TRBJ1-1	CASSIARGRSSTEAFF	TGTGCCAGTAGTATAGCCCGGGGGAGGTCAAGTACTGAAGCTTTCTTT
TRBV28	-	TRBD1	TRBJ2-3	CASSLSAGGGETDTQYF	TGTGCCAGCAGTTTATCGGCAGGGGGTGGCGAGACAGATACGCAGTATTTT
TRBV7-9	-	TRBD1	TRBJ2-1	CASSGEGQGDYNEQFF	TGTGCCAGCAGCGGGGAGGGACAGGGGGACTACAATGAGCAGTTCTTC
TRBV5-8	-	-	TRBJ1-3	CASSLVTGISGNTIYF	TGTGCCAGCAGCTTGGTTACGGGTATCTCTGGAAACACCATATATTTT
TRBV25-1	few	-	TRBJ1-5	CASSESGSASNQPQHF	TGTGCCAGCAGTGAATCAGGCAGTGCAAGCAATCAGCCCCAGCATTTT
TRBV19	-	TRBD1	TRBJ2-1	CASSIRFWEGQGGNNEQFF	TGTGCCAGTAGTATAAGGTTTTGGGAGGGACAGGGGGGAAACAATGAGCAGTTCTTC
TRBV2	-	TRBD2	TRBJ2-7	CASSTIPGLVGEQYF	TGTGCCAGCAGTACCATTCCGGGACTAGTAGGCGAGCAGTACTTC